This section outlines one T cell receptor beta chain sequence together with its context. What it binds is unknown. This CDR3 is built from 14 residues. The germline V gene has CDR1 MNHEY and CDR2 SMNVEV (reference sequence). V was trimmed by 5 bases and J by 4 bases, leaving 9 bases between them. Researchers reported that TCR beta cDNA libraries carried unique molecular identifiers. There were about 1 to 10 million T cells, and about 540,000 cDNA molecules came from them. TCRdb ran MiXCR on the PCR reads and lists one entry per CDR3 protein. Of hundreds of thousands of distinct CDR3 sequences in the sample, 30% were seen once. The data derive from a study of post-analysis software for immune sequencing data. Study results and caveats: Significantly decreased normalized Chao1 diversity was recorded for multiple sclerosis patients relative to controls. By F measure, samples from a shared preparation batch strongly co-clustered. Five or six TRBV segments were significantly more frequent in patients than in controls. TRBV5-6, TRBV5-1 and TRBV20-1 were among these segments.

The TCR sequence derives from a girl between 10 and 17 years old with multiple sclerosis. Sequencing input: blood. This sequence joins TRBV27 and TRBJ1-6; D remains ambiguous. In DNA, the CDR3 is TGTGCCAGCAGTCCGAACAGATATAATTCACCCCTCCACTTT. Translating it yields CASSPNRYNSPLHF.